Given below is one T cell receptor beta chain in context. These data come from a study of blood T cell repertoires in COVID-19. Study information: The samples span acute and convalescent COVID-19 from the United States, Italy and Spain.

Trimming removed 0 bases from V and 9 bases from J, with 12 bases in between. CDR1 and CDR2 from the germline V gene are LNHNV and YYDKDF (reference sequence). The CDR3 is 14 residues long. Under the authors' procedure: Estimates of nucleated cell counts were drawn from the amplification of reference gene primers. Libraries were prepared by immunoSEQ multiplex PCR; TCRdb keeps only in-frame clonotypes and omits some of them. From that table come the V and J calls and clone size; the DNA was used to work out D and trimming. The table lists about 350,000 clones, more than 70% of them singletons. The chain joins TRBV15 to TRBJ1-5; D is possibly TRBD1 (6 bases). The clonotype originates from a woman in her sixties or seventies with COVID-19, enrolled during active disease. The material sequenced was peripheral blood. The CDR3 sequence: CATSREGKGGPQHF. DNA of the CDR3: TGTGCCACCAGCAGAGAGGGGAAAGGGGGGCCCCAGCATTTT.